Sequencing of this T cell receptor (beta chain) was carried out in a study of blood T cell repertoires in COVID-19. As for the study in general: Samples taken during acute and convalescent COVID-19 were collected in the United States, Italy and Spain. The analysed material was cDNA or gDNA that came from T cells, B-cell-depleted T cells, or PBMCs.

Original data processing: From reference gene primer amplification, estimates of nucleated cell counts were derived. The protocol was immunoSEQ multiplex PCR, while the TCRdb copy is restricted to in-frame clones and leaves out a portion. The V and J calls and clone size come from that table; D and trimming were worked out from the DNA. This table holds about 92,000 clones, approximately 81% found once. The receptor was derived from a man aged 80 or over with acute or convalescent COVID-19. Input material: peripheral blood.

CDR3: CASSPLESGGYTF. CDR3 DNA: TGTGCCAGCTCACCCCTGGAAAGCGGAGGCTACACCTTC. The V call is TRBV18, the J call TRBJ1-2; D unresolved. Germline V CDR1 and CDR2: KGHSH, LQKENI. The CDR3 is made up of 13 amino acids. With 3 bases removed from V and 8 bases from J, the gap between germline ends came to 13 bases.